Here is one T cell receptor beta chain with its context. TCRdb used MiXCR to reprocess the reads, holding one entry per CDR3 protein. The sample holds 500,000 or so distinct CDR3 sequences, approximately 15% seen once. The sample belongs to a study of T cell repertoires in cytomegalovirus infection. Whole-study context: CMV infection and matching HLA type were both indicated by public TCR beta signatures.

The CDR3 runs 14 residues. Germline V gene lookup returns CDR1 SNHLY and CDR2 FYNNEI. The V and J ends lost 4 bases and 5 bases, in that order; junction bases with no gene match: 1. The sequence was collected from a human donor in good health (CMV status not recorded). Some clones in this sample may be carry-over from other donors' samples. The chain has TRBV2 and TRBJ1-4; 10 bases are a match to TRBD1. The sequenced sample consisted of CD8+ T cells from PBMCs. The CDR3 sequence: CASSVGQGNEKLFF. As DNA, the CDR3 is TGTGCCAGCAGTGTGGGACAGGGGAATGAAAAACTGTTTTTT. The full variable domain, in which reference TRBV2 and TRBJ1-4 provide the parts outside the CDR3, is EPEVTQTPSHQVTQMGQEVILRCVPISNHLYFYWYRQILGQKVEFLVSFYNNEISEKSEIFDDQFSVERPDGSNFTLKIRSTKLEDSAMYFCASSVGQGNEKLFFGSGTQLSVL.